The source of this TCR beta chain is a study of T cell responses to AZD1222 COVID-19 vaccine. Study-wide results and limits: The study reported that nearly half of spike-specific TCRs target unmutated variant regions. Repertoire sampling occurred only after the peak T cell response.

Investigators merged groups given second doses at roughly 4 or roughly 12 weeks. Method: immunoSEQ multiplex PCR; TCRdb's copy keeps in-frame clones and lacks some. The sample includes 70,000 or so clones, under 90% seen only once; the top ten take 5% to 6.5%. With regard to this clone: The antigen is undetermined.

Material: peripheral blood, obtained 28 days after the second AZD1222 dose. This receptor was identified in an adult who received the AZD1222 COVID-19 vaccine.

The CDR3 DNA follows: TGTGCCAGCAGTTACAGGAGGGGCACCTACAATGAGCAGTTCTTC. Translated: CASSYRRGTYNEQFF. The chain uses TRBV6-2 or TRBV6-3 and TRBJ2-1; possible D gene TRBD2, 6 bases. Germline V gene lookup returns CDR1 MNHEY and CDR2 SVGEGT. This CDR3 has 15 residues. Trimming took off 2 bases at V and 2 bases at J, with 10 bases between the two ends.